The 30 T cell receptor beta chains presented below share a single source sample, sequenced in a study of OX40 agonist ivuxolimab in advanced cancers. The method was immunoSEQ multiplex PCR; TCRdb's version includes in-frame clones alone and lacks a portion of them. The sample holds more than 50,000 clones; 85% are singletons and the top ten take approximately 3.6%. The input for sequencing was CD4+ or CD8+ T cells sorted from blood, taken in a trial of the OX40 agonist ivuxolimab. The receptors come from an adult with an advanced solid tumor such as melanoma, head and neck, liver or kidney cancer.

The chain recombines TRBV7-9 with TRBJ1-5, with D hard to call. Trimming left V 4 bases short and J 7 bases short, with 8 bases between. The CDR3 is made up of 12 amino acids. Germline CDR1 is SEHNR and CDR2 is FQNEAQ (reference sequence). The CDR3 DNA is TGTGCCAGCAGCTACTCTTACCAGCCCCAGCATTTT. Residues: CASSYSYQPQHF.

The CDR3 loop reads CSVGLLSSDNNEQFF. CDR3 sequence (DNA): TGCAGCGTTGGCCTCTTATCGTCGGACAACAATGAGCAGTTCTTC. The rearrangement joins TRBV29-1 to TRBJ2-1; perhaps TRBD1 as D (5 bases). The V gene's germline CDR1 is SQVTM and CDR2 ANQGSEA. The CDR3 loop spans 15 amino acids. Trimming took off 4 bases at V and 5 bases at J, with 18 bases between the two ends.

The gene calls are TRBV5-1 and TRBJ2-4, with D possibly TRBD2 on 5 matching bases. Germline assignment: CDR1 SGHRS and CDR2 YFSETQ. CDR3 length: 17 residues. Trimming shortened V by 0 bases and J by 4 bases, and 17 bases separated the two germline ends. CDR3 sequence (DNA): TGCGCCAGCAGCTTGGCCCCGGGGAGATCCGGTAAAAACATTCAGTACTTC. Its translation is CASSLAPGRSGKNIQYF.

V gene TRBV28 combines with J gene TRBJ2-5; 8 positions agree with TRBD1. Germline values: CDR1 MDHEN, CDR2 SYDVKM. The CDR3 is 17 residues long. Losses at the gene ends were 3 bases for V and 1 base for J; bases not matched to a gene: 10. The CDR3 loop reads CASSLEVEGTGQETQYF. The CDR3 DNA reads as TGTGCCAGCAGTTTGGAGGTCGAAGGGACAGGCCAAGAGACCCAGTACTTC.

The J gene is TRBJ2-7, the V gene TRBV29-1; 9 positions agree with TRBD1. V lost 6 bases to trimming and J lost 3 bases; unmatched junction nucleotides: 6. CDR3 size: 13 residues. Germline V gene lookup returns CDR1 SQVTM and CDR2 ANQGSEA. CDR3 residues: CSVTGTGRYEQYF. CDR3 nucleotides: TGCAGCGTGACCGGGACAGGGCGCTACGAGCAGTACTTC.

The chain uses TRBV6-1 and TRBJ2-5; D remains unclear. CDR3 length: 11 residues. The germline V gene has CDR1 MNHNS and CDR2 SASEGT. Trimming removed 7 bases from V and 2 bases from J, with 5 bases in between. The CDR3 DNA reads as TGTGCCAGCATGGGTCAAGAGACCCAGTACTTC. Amino acids: CASMGQETQYF.

The genes are TRBV9 and TRBJ2-3; D is possibly TRBD1 (6 bases). Looked up from germline, CDR1 is SGDLS and CDR2 is YYNGEE. V was pared by 0 bases and J by 3 bases, with 14 bases between. The CDR3 totals 16 residues. CDR3 nucleotide sequence: TGTGCCAGCAGCGTAGGCGACAGGTGGGAGACAGATACGCAGTATTTT. This sequence encodes CASSVGDRWETDTQYF. The entire variable domain, with the rest obtained from reference TRBV9 and TRBJ2-3, is as follows: DSGVTQTPKHLITATGQRVTLRCSPRSGDLSVYWYQQSLDQGLQFLIQYYNGEERAKGNILERFSAQQFPDLHSELNLSSLELGDSALYFCASSVGDRWETDTQYFGPGTRLTVL.

The V and J genes are TRBV6-1 and TRBJ2-5; D gene unclear. TRBJ2-7 matches the DNA end more closely, so the J call is doubtful. CDR3 length: 10 amino acids. Per germline, CDR1 MNHNS and CDR2 SASEGT. This chain's CDR3 is CASSGYEQYF. The CDR3 coding sequence is TGTGCCAGCAGTGGCTACGAGCAGTACTTC.

V and J are TRBV10-3 and TRBJ2-2, with 8 bases that match TRBD2. J lost 2 bases, V lost 5 bases, and 10 bases had no gene match. This CDR3 contains 17 residues. Per germline, CDR1 ENHRY and CDR2 SYGVKD. As DNA, the CDR3 is TGTGCCATCAGTCGAGGGGCTAGCGGGCAAAACACCGGGGAGCTGTTTTTT. It specifies CAISRGASGQNTGELFF.

The CDR3 here is CASSLEYRGMNTEAFF. The CDR3 DNA reads as TGCGCCAGCAGCTTGGAATACAGGGGGATGAACACTGAAGCTTTCTTT. The V gene is TRBV5-1, the J gene TRBJ1-1; TRBD1 matches 8 bases. The ends lost 0 bases at V and 0 bases at J; junction bases unmatched: 4. CDR1 and CDR2 from the germline V gene are SGHRS and YFSETQ. The CDR3 extends over 16 amino acids.

This chain connects TRBV19 to TRBJ1-5; D is unresolved. The CDR3 extends over 13 amino acids. Germline loops: CDR1 LNHDA, CDR2 SQIVND (reference sequence). V lost 1 base and J lost 7, with 8 bases in between. The CDR3 loop reads CASSIGHFQPQHF. CDR3 nucleotides: TGTGCCAGTAGTATAGGACATTTCCAGCCCCAGCATTTT.

The chain recombines TRBV2 with TRBJ2-1; 12 bases line up with TRBD2. This CDR3 is built from 15 residues. Germline V CDR1 and CDR2: SNHLY, FYNNEI. V lost 6 bases, J lost 9 bases, and 9 bases stayed unmatched. Here the CDR3 DNA reads TGTGCCAGCAGAGATACTAGCGGGGGGTTCAGTGAGCAGTTCTTC. Amino acid sequence: CASRDTSGGFSEQFF. Looking up the rest from reference TRBV2 and TRBJ2-1 gives the full variable domain: EPEVTQTPSHQVTQMGQEVILRCVPISNHLYFYWYRQILGQKVEFLVSFYNNEISEKSEIFDDQFSVERPDGSNFTLKIRSTKLEDSAMYFCASRDTSGGFSEQFFGPGTRLTVL.

The chain joins TRBV9 to TRBJ2-5; 8 bases are a match to TRBD1. Germline V gene lookup returns CDR1 SGDLS and CDR2 YYNGEE. CDR3 length equals 14 residues. Trimming took 3 bases from V and 2 from J; bases not matched to a gene: 3. The CDR3 DNA reads as TGTGCCAGCAGCGCACAGGGGGATCAAGAGACCCAGTACTTC. It yields the protein CASSAQGDQETQYF.

The gene calls are TRBV5-4 and TRBJ2-1; D might be TRBD1 (5 bases). Trimming cost V 0 bases and J 6 bases, with 7 bases left between them. The length of the CDR3 is 13 residues. CDR1 is SGHNT and CDR2 is YYREEE in the germline V gene (reference sequence). This chain's CDR3 is CASSLDGANEQFF. CDR3 nucleotides: TGTGCCAGCAGCTTGGATGGGGCCAATGAGCAGTTCTTC.

Concerning this clone: The junction and the germline gene differ at one end; a read error may be behind it. The chain has TRBV9 and TRBJ2-1, with 9 bases that match TRBD1. This CDR3 region has 12 residues. Germline values: CDR1 SGDLS, CDR2 YYNGEE. The CDR3 reads CASSGTGTGIVF. CDR3 bases: TGTGCCAGCAGCGGGACCGGGACAGGGATTGTCTTC. Full variable domain (rest looked up from reference TRBV9 and TRBJ2-1): DSGVTQTPKHLITATGQRVTLRCSPRSGDLSVYWYQQSLDQGLQFLIQYYNGEERAKGNILERFSAQQFPDLHSELNLSSLELGDSALYFCASSGTGTGIVFGPGTRLTVL.

The chain links TRBV28 to TRBJ1-1, with D hard to call. The germline CDR1 and CDR2 sequences are MDHEN and SYDVKM. The CDR3 runs 10 residues. V was cut by 5 bases and J by 8 bases, with 6 bases left in between. CDR3 DNA: TGTGCCAGCAGTCCCCTAGAAGCTTTCTTT. Translation gives CASSPLEAFF.

The rearrangement links TRBV2 to TRBJ2-1; 11 positions agree with TRBD2. CDR3 length equals 15 residues. After removal of 7 bases from V and 6 bases from J, the junction contained 8 bases not matched to a gene. Looked up from germline, CDR1 is SNHLY and CDR2 is FYNNEI. The chain's CDR3 is CASTARLAGFNEQFF. The CDR3, as DNA: TGTGCCAGCACCGCCCGACTAGCGGGATTCAATGAGCAGTTCTTC.

The chain employs TRBV7-9 and TRBJ1-1; 8 bases match TRBD1. Germline CDR1 and CDR2: SEHNR and FQNEAQ (reference sequence). This CDR3 spans 14 amino acids. V lost 2 bases and J lost 4; bases outside the gene matches: 3. This CDR3 is CASSLQGAGTEAFF. Written as DNA, the CDR3 is TGTGCCAGCAGCTTACAGGGGGCCGGCACTGAAGCTTTCTTT.

J is TRBJ1-1 and V is TRBV5-6, with D tentatively TRBD1 (6 bases). This CDR3 has 15 amino acids. Germline V gene data show CDR1 as SGHDT and CDR2 as YYEEEE. Trimming cost V 2 bases and J 2 bases, with 13 bases left between them. The CDR3 nucleotides are TGTGCCAGCAGCTTCCGGGACAAGCTTAACACTGAAGCTTTCTTT. Translated: CASSFRDKLNTEAFF.

The chain employs TRBV19 and TRBJ2-7; D gene ambiguous. V lost 5 bases and J 4 bases, leaving 12 bases between the germline ends. Germline CDR1 is LNHDA and CDR2 is SQIVND (reference sequence). The CDR3 extends over 13 amino acids. CDR3 residues: CASSLGTQYEQYF. The CDR3 DNA reads TGTGCCAGTAGTTTAGGAACCCAATACGAGCAGTACTTC.

This clone has only a few counts. The CDR3 bases are TGTGCCAGCAGTTCCGGTTCTAGGCCTGACGAGCAGTACTTC. Protein: CASSSGSRPDEQYF. The genes are TRBV6-6 and TRBJ2-7; no definite D call. CDR3 length: 14 residues. Germline V gene lookup returns CDR1 MNHNY and CDR2 SVGAGI (reference sequence). The germline V and J ends were trimmed by 4 bases and 5 bases, with 15 bases remaining between them.

The chain is built from TRBV27 and TRBJ1-1; D gene unclear. Germline V gene data show CDR1 as MNHEY and CDR2 as SMNVEV (reference sequence). The CDR3 contains 14 residues. V shed 3 bases and J shed 0 bases, with 8 bases lying between them. CDR3 residues: CASSLEYLNTEAFF. The CDR3 DNA reads as TGTGCCAGCAGTTTGGAGTACTTGAACACTGAAGCTTTCTTT.

Regarding this clone: The identical CDR3 is also encoded by other nucleotide sequences in the sample. The chain uses TRBV7-9 and TRBJ2-1; D is undetermined. CDR3 size: 12 residues. V was shortened by 1 base and J by 4 bases, with 2 bases between the two germline ends. CDR1 SEHNR and CDR2 FQNEAQ come from the germline V gene (reference sequence). CDR3 DNA sequence: TGTGCCAGCAGCTTAGGGTACAATGAGCAGTTCTTC. Translating it yields CASSLGYNEQFF.

This chain links TRBV15 with TRBJ2-3, with TRBD2 matching 9 bases. Germline V gene lookup returns CDR1 LNHNV and CDR2 YYDKDF (reference sequence). The junction had 9 bases not matched to a gene; V was cut back by 0 bases and J by 2 bases. This CDR3 is 18 amino acids long. CDR3 coding DNA: TGTGCCACCAGCAGAGAGGCGGGGCTAGCGGGGAACACAGATACGCAGTATTTT. Translating gives CATSREAGLAGNTDTQYF.

This clone was seen more than once but under ten times. The chain carries TRBV7-8 and TRBJ1-4, with TRBD1 as a possible D gene (5 bases). The CDR3 sequence is 15 residues long. CDR1 is SGHVS, CDR2 FQNEAQ, per germline. The ends were cut back, 1 base at V and 8 bases at J, with 14 bases in the middle. CDR3 DNA sequence: TGTGCCAGCAGCTTAGAGGCAGGGCTCCGAGAAAAACTGTTTTTT. Translation gives CASSLEAGLREKLFF.

The rearrangement uses TRBV9 and TRBJ1-2, with a tentative D call TRBD1 (6 bases). V lost 2 bases to trimming and J lost 7 bases, with 15 bases between them. This CDR3 is 14 amino acids long. Per the germline V gene, CDR1 is SGDLS and CDR2 is YYNGEE. CDR3 sequence (DNA): TGTGCCAGCAGCGTCGCGGTGGGGGCGTCTGGCTACACCTTC. As protein: CASSVAVGASGYTF.

The gene calls are TRBV2 and TRBJ2-3, with TRBD2 matching over 10 bases. The length of the CDR3 is 14 residues. Trimming at V came to 6 bases and at J to 2 bases, leaving 2 bases not matched to a gene. Germline V CDR1 and CDR2: SNHLY, FYNNEI. CDR3 sequence reads: CASRLAGFTDTQYF. CDR3 DNA: TGTGCCAGCAGACTAGCGGGGTTCACAGATACGCAGTATTTT.

The gene calls are TRBV5-6 and TRBJ1-2; 7 positions match TRBD1. The V segment lost 4 bases and the J segment 1 base; nucleotides outside the gene matches: 4. Germline V CDR1 and CDR2: SGHDT, YYEEEE. The CDR3 has 14 amino acids. This CDR3 is CASSHRGSNYGYTF. CDR3 nucleotides: TGTGCCAGCAGCCACAGGGGTAGTAACTATGGCTACACCTTC.

This chain connects TRBV6-5 to TRBJ1-1; D might be TRBD1 (5 bases). The ends were cut back, 4 bases at V and 2 bases at J, with 11 bases in the middle. The CDR3 contains 14 residues. CDR1 and CDR2 (germline): MNHEY, SVGAGI. CDR3 residues: CASSWGGENTEAFF. The CDR3 bases are TGTGCCAGCAGTTGGGGGGGGGAAAACACTGAAGCTTTCTTT.

CDR3 DNA: TGTGCCAGCTCACCCGACCTTTCGCATGGACTGTTTTTT. The encoded protein is CASSPDLSHGLFF. V gene TRBV18 combines with J gene TRBJ1-4; D is unresolved. Trimming stripped 3 bases from V and 13 bases from J, with 15 bases between. There are 13 residues in the CDR3. The germline CDR1 and CDR2 sequences are KGHSH and LQKENI.